The 27 T cell receptor beta chains presented below share a single source sample, sequenced in a study of blood T cell repertoires in COVID-19. Sequencing was performed with immunoSEQ multiplex PCR; in TCRdb, only in-frame clones are kept and a portion is missing. The data show fewer than 500,000 clones, 87% seen once. The sample consisted of PBMCs or T cells enriched from blood (not recorded which). All receptors derive from a man between 25 and 39 years old who had recovered from COVID-19.

The rearrangement links TRBV9 to TRBJ2-5; no clear D gene. CDR3 length: 14 residues. Per germline, CDR1 SGDLS and CDR2 YYNGEE. V lost 3 bases to trimming and J lost 2 bases, with 11 bases between them. The DNA of the CDR3 is TGTGCCAGCAGCGCGTCTAGGCTTCAAGAGACCCAGTACTTC. It codes for CASSASRLQETQYF.

The chain is built from TRBV7-9 and TRBJ2-3; D might be TRBD2 (7 bases). V was clipped by 7 bases and J by 4 bases, with 12 bases between them. Per the germline V gene, CDR1 is SEHNR and CDR2 is FQNEAQ (reference sequence). This CDR3 comprises 13 residues. The DNA of the CDR3 is TGTGCCAGCAATAGGGGGGGGGCAGATACGCAGTATTTT. This sequence encodes CASNRGGADTQYF.

The chain combines TRBV19 with TRBJ1-4; D might be TRBD1 (5 bases). This CDR3 is built from 15 residues. The V end was cut by 5 bases, the J end by 4 bases, with 14 bases between. The V gene's germline CDR1 is LNHDA and CDR2 SQIVND (reference sequence). The CDR3 reads CASSPIGGVNEKLFF. The CDR3 region has the DNA TGTGCCAGTAGTCCCATCGGGGGAGTTAATGAAAAACTGTTTTTT.

The CDR3 DNA reads as TGTGCCAGCTCCCCGGTTGCGGGTTATAATTCACCCCTCCACTTT. Encoded protein: CASSPVAGYNSPLHF. The V gene is TRBV18, the J gene TRBJ1-6; D not certain. This CDR3 spans 15 amino acids. The germline gives CDR1 KGHSH, CDR2 LQKENI. V dropped 6 bases and J dropped 4 bases, with 13 bases sitting between them.

The V gene is TRBV29-1, the J gene TRBJ2-7; the match to TRBD1 covers 8 bases. The CDR3 loop spans 13 amino acids. J was trimmed by 3 bases and V by 6 bases; bases with no gene match: 7. Germline CDR1 SQVTM, CDR2 ANQGSEA. Here the CDR3 reads CSVAAGTGYEQYF. The CDR3, as DNA: TGCAGCGTAGCGGCCGGGACAGGCTACGAGCAGTACTTC.

Comments on this clone: The same CDR3 arises from other DNA sequences in this sample as well. CDR3 bases: TGTGCCAGCTCACCTCAAGGGGTCGGCACTGAAGCTTTCTTT. Translated, it gives CASSPQGVGTEAFF. The chain combines TRBV18 with TRBJ1-1; TRBD1 might be the D (5 bases). The CDR3 contains 14 residues. The ends were cut back, 3 bases at V and 4 bases at J, with 12 bases in the middle. Germline assignment: CDR1 KGHSH and CDR2 LQKENI.

This chain uses TRBV7-9 with TRBJ1-1; D remains ambiguous. The germline CDR1 and CDR2 sequences are SEHNR and FQNEAQ (reference sequence). The length of the CDR3 is 16 residues. Between the trimmed V and J ends, which lost 1 base and 0 bases, there was a span of 12 bases. The CDR3 DNA reads TGTGCCAGCAGCTTAGGGTTGTGGCAGATGAACACTGAAGCTTTCTTT. Its protein is CASSLGLWQMNTEAFF.

This sequence joins TRBV5-1 and TRBJ1-1; the match to TRBD1 covers 7 bases. Trimming at V came to 4 bases and at J to 0 bases, leaving 9 bases not matched to a gene. Germline assignment: CDR1 SGHRS and CDR2 YFSETQ. The CDR3 is 16 amino acids. CDR3 nucleotide sequence: TGCGCCAGCAGCGGGGGCCAGGGGGTCATGAACACTGAAGCTTTCTTT. Translated: CASSGGQGVMNTEAFF.

This chain links TRBV30 with TRBJ2-5; no clear D. Trimming stripped 2 bases from V and 2 bases from J, with 9 bases between. Germline V gene lookup returns CDR1 GTSNPN and CDR2 SVGIG (reference sequence). The CDR3 length is 13 residues. This CDR3 reads CAWSYGYQETQYF. The CDR3 DNA follows: TGTGCCTGGAGTTACGGGTATCAAGAGACCCAGTACTTC.

This CDR3 reads CASSLYSRNGYTF. In DNA, the CDR3 is TGCGCCAGCAGCTTATACAGTCGGAATGGCTACACCTTC. The chain uses TRBV4-1 and TRBJ1-2; D not certain. CDR3 size: 13 residues. V lost 5 bases, J lost 6 bases, and 13 bases lay in between. The germline CDR1 and CDR2 sequences are MGHRA and YSYEKL.

This chain uses TRBV12-5 with TRBJ2-7; 9 nucleotides agree with TRBD1. Germline lookup yields CDR1 LGHNT and CDR2 FRNRAP. Trimming at V came to 1 base and at J to 0 bases, leaving 1 base not matched to a gene. This CDR3 contains 15 residues. CDR3 coding DNA: TGTGCTAGTGGTTTGGGACAGGGGGTCTCCTACGAGCAGTACTTC. This sequence encodes CASGLGQGVSYEQYF.

This chain connects TRBV19 to TRBJ1-1, with 8 bases aligning to TRBD1. CDR1 LNHDA and CDR2 SQIVND come from the germline V gene (reference sequence). CDR3 length: 12 amino acids. J was trimmed by 10 bases and V by 5 bases; bases with no gene match: 6. The CDR3 loop is CASSVQGAGAFF. The CDR3, as DNA: TGTGCCAGTAGTGTCCAGGGGGCAGGAGCTTTCTTT.

This clone was found once. The rearrangement joins TRBV6-1 to TRBJ2-7, with 7 bases that match TRBD1. CDR1 MNHNS and CDR2 SASEGT come from the germline V gene. CDR3 size: 13 residues. J was trimmed by 2 bases and V by 6 bases; bases with no gene match: 4. The DNA for the CDR3 is TGTGCCAGCAGCAAAGGGACAGCCTACGAGCAGTACTTC. This sequence encodes CASSKGTAYEQYF.

A word on this clone: The CDR3 carries no conserved terminal phenylalanine or tryptophan, so it likely arises from a read error. Because the CDR3's place on the DNA is in doubt, the DNA is left out and the CDR3 is given as listed by TCRdb. The chain uses TRBV4-2 and TRBJ2-2; whether TRBD1, the table's D call, matches the DNA was not checked. The CDR3 sequence runs 14 residues, both termini included. Germline lookup yields CDR1 LGHNA and CDR2 YNFKEQ. CDR3 in amino acids: CASSQDRDRAPQFL.

This sequence joins TRBV13 and TRBJ1-3, with TRBD1 matching 9 bases. Germline-derived CDR1 and CDR2 are PRHDT and FYEKMQ (reference sequence). Trimming removed 4 bases from V and 0 bases from J; junction bases left unmatched: 10. The CDR3 spans 18 residues. CDR3 region: CASSWTTGGAPSGNTIYF. The CDR3 DNA follows: TGTGCCAGCAGCTGGACGACAGGGGGGGCGCCCTCTGGAAACACCATATATTTT.

The CDR3 sequence is CASSATGVGELFF. As DNA, the CDR3 is TGTGCCAGCAGCGCCACAGGCGTCGGGGAGCTGTTTTTT. The rearrangement joins TRBV7-3 to TRBJ2-2, with D possibly matching TRBD1 (5 bases). CDR1 SGHTA and CDR2 FQGTGA come from the germline V gene. Trimming took off 5 bases at V and 7 bases at J, with 11 bases between the two ends. The CDR3 sequence is 13 residues long.

J is TRBJ1-2 and V is TRBV30; 10 bases are a match to TRBD1. The CDR3 has 14 residues. With V trimmed by 1 base and J by 7 bases, 6 bases remained unmatched. Germline CDR1 reads GTSNPN; CDR2 reads SVGIG (reference sequence). CDR3 residues: CAWSGGQGLGGYTF. The CDR3 bases are TGTGCCTGGAGTGGGGGACAGGGGCTTGGTGGCTACACCTTC. The complete variable domain, with remaining parts taken from reference TRBV30 and TRBJ1-2, reads SQTIHQWPATLVQPVGSPLSLECTVEGTSNPNLYWYRQAAGRGLQLLFYSVGIGQISSEVPQNLSASRPQDRQFILSSKKLLLSDSGFYLCAWSGGQGLGGYTFGSGTRLTVV.

This chain links TRBV5-1 with TRBJ2-1, with TRBD1 as a possible D gene (5 bases). Germline V gene data show CDR1 as SGHRS and CDR2 as YFSETQ. CDR3 length: 13 residues. Deletions cut 2 bases from V and 5 bases from J, with 8 bases between. The CDR3 nucleotides read TGCGCCAGCAGCTTCCGACAGAACAATGAGCAGTTCTTC. Its translation is CASSFRQNNEQFF.

The V call is TRBV30, the J call TRBJ2-1, with 8 bases lining up with TRBD1. Trimming cost V 3 bases and J 0 bases; bases outside gene matches: 16. The CDR3 covers 19 residues. Germline CDR1 GTSNPN, CDR2 SVGIG (reference sequence). Here the CDR3 reads CAWRGRGQGGESSYNEQFF. DNA for the CDR3: TGTGCCTGGAGGGGCAGGGGGCAAGGCGGTGAAAGCTCCTACAATGAGCAGTTCTTC.

A few counts support this clone. The same CDR3 is also encoded by other DNA sequences in this sample. The chain couples TRBV30 to TRBJ1-3; TRBD1 might be the D (6 bases). Germline CDR1 is GTSNPN and CDR2 is SVGIG (reference sequence). The length of the CDR3 is 14 residues. Trimming shortened V by 4 bases and J by 1 base, and 11 bases separated the two germline ends. The CDR3 spells CAWKGGGSGNTIYF. The CDR3 nucleotides are TGTGCCTGGAAGGGGGGGGGATCTGGAAACACCATATATTTT.

The chain joins TRBV7-3 to TRBJ1-1; 9 bases fit TRBD1. This CDR3 has 15 amino acids. Germline values: CDR1 SGHTA, CDR2 FQGTGA. The ends lost 4 bases at V and 0 bases at J; junction bases unmatched: 3. The CDR3 DNA follows: TGTGCCAGCAGCTCTACAGGGGGCTTGAACACTGAAGCTTTCTTT. Its protein product is CASSSTGGLNTEAFF.

In this sample, this clone turned up once. CDR3 region: CASSWPGLETQYF. CDR3 DNA sequence: TGTGCCAGCAGTTGGCCGGGACTAGAGACCCAGTACTTC. The chain combines TRBV12-3 or TRBV12-4 with TRBJ2-5, with a possible D match to TRBD2 (6 bases). The V gene lost 4 bases and the J gene lost 4 bases, with 10 bases spanning the gap. The CDR3 has 13 amino acids.

The chain couples TRBV6-5 to TRBJ1-2, with D perhaps TRBD1 (6 bases). The V end was cut by 6 bases, the J end by 5 bases, with 16 bases between. The CDR3 is made up of 14 amino acids. From germline, CDR1 is MNHEY and CDR2 SVGAGI. The CDR3 here is CASRDGTLQYGYTF. DNA for the CDR3: TGTGCCAGCAGAGACGGGACACTTCAGTATGGCTACACCTTC.

This sequence joins TRBV10-3 and TRBJ1-2; TRBD1 matches at 8 bases. Germline trimming cut 6 bases from V and 8 bases from J; bases unmatched to any gene: 11. The CDR3 extends over 14 amino acids. Germline CDR1 ENHRY, CDR2 SYGVKD. The CDR3 coding sequence is TGTGCCATCAGCGAGACAGGGGATCAAAGGGGCTACACCTTC. Residues: CAISETGDQRGYTF.

The J gene is TRBJ2-3, the V gene TRBV6-5, with 7 positions matching TRBD1. Germline CDR1 reads MNHEY; CDR2 reads SVGAGI. This CDR3 contains 15 residues. V lost 8 bases, J lost 2 bases, and 10 bases stayed unmatched. The CDR3: CASQRTGSNTDTQYF. The CDR3 DNA reads as TGTGCCAGCCAACGGACAGGATCAAACACAGATACGCAGTATTTT.

The rearrangement links TRBV18 to TRBJ2-1, with 8 bases aligning to TRBD2. V shed 4 bases and J 4 bases; nucleotides not matched to a gene: 3. Germline V gives CDR1 KGHSH, CDR2 LQKENI. The CDR3 has 14 amino acids. In DNA form, the CDR3 reads TGTGCCAGCTCACGGGCGGGGGGATACAATGAGCAGTTCTTC. Its translation is CASSRAGGYNEQFF.

The rearrangement joins TRBV5-1 to TRBJ1-1, with D possibly matching TRBD1 (6 bases). Per germline, CDR1 SGHRS and CDR2 YFSETQ. This CDR3 has 12 residues. Trimming shortened V by 7 bases and J by 6 bases, and 13 bases separated the two germline ends. The CDR3 DNA sequence: TGCGCCAGCGGCGTACAGGGCCCTGAAGCTTTCTTT. This gives the protein CASGVQGPEAFF. Drawing the rest from reference TRBV5-1 and TRBJ1-1, the complete variable domain is KAGVTQTPRYLIKTRGQQVTLSCSPISGHRSVSWYQQTPGQGLQFLFEYFSETQRNKGNFPGRFSGRQFSNSRSEMNVSTLELGDSALYLCASGVQGPEAFFGQGTRLTVV.